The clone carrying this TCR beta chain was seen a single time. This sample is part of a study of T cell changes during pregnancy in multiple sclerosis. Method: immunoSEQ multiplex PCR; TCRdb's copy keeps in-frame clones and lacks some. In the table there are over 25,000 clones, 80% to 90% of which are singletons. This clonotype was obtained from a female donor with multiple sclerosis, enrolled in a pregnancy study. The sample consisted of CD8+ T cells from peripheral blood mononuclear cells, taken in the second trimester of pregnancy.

The CDR3 DNA sequence: TGTGCCTTCTGGACAGGGGCTGATGAAAAACTGTTTTTT. The encoded protein is CAFWTGADEKLFF. The rearrangement uses TRBV30 and TRBJ1-4; 9 bases align to TRBD1. CDR1 GTSNPN and CDR2 SVGIG come from the germline V gene (reference sequence). V shed 7 bases and J 6 bases; nucleotides not matched to a gene: 6. The CDR3 covers 13 residues.